These T cell receptor beta chains were read from a single sample in a study of HIV-infected children after antiretroviral therapy interruption. TCRdb re-analysed the 3' RACE reads in MiXCR, keeping a single row per CDR3 protein. Of some 90,000 distinct CDR3 sequences listed, roughly 6.4% were seen once; the top ten hold about 1.1%. The source was CD45RA+ CD4+ T cells from PBMCs, pooled from several time points, collected from a donor given antiretroviral therapy, either interrupted or continuous. The receptors originated from a pool of human donors with HIV. The CDR3 runs from the conserved cysteine through the conserved F or W. For some rows the clone size is stated as once, few or many, or as a class when expanded; others skip it.

v_gene	abundance	j_gene	CDR3aa
TRBV7-6	many	TRBJ2-2	CASSLGPATGELFF
TRBV7-7	many	TRBJ2-7	CASSLDTYEQYF
TRBV19	many	TRBJ1-1	CASSEGGARRTEAFF
TRBV5-3	few	TRBJ2-7	CARNRSRANGSYEQYF
TRBV10-2	few	TRBJ2-3	CASGERQGAAETPYF
TRBV24-1	-	TRBJ2-7	CASSQESGRAYEQYF
TRBV10-3	many	TRBJ2-5	CAISASLAGSQETQYF
TRBV7-2	-	TRBJ2-3	CASSLASGQLDTQYF
TRBV5-1	once	TRBJ2-3	CASSHIRGTTGSADTQYF
TRBV4-1	many	TRBJ1-6	CASSPADWDRNSPLHF
TRBV2	few	TRBJ2-3	CASADRRGRQTQYF
TRBV14	many	TRBJ2-1	CASSQVGLVYNEQFF
TRBV29-1	many	TRBJ2-1	CSLLTSSRNEQFF
TRBV6-2/TRBV6-3	many	TRBJ1-6	CASSYGGTDSPLHF
TRBV3-1	many	TRBJ2-1	CASSQDRRLVGNEQFF